This T cell receptor (beta chain) was identified in a study of regulatory T cells in long-lasting Graves disease. TCR beta libraries were built with iRepertoire HTBI primers and Arm-PCR of CDR3 regions. TCRdb passed the multiplex PCR reads through MiXCR, listing each CDR3 protein once. The sample shows hundreds of thousands of distinct CDR3 sequences, roughly 15% of them seen only once. As to time point: newly diagnosed GD, antithyroid drugs for less than 3 months. The authors made the TCR library using RNA they extracted from PBMCs. This CDR3 comprises 16 residues. CDR1 SEHNR and CDR2 FQNEAQ come from the germline V gene (reference sequence). V lost 3 bases and J lost 3, with 17 bases in between. These data also formed part of another study, on T cells in Graves' hyperthyroidism and ophthalmopathy. That investigation notes: The HTBI primer set drove a first-round RT-PCR of the TCR CDR3.

The receptor was isolated from a woman aged 30 to 39 with Graves disease. The material sequenced was peripheral blood mononuclear cells (PBMCs), taken at new diagnosis, from a patient treated with antithyroid drugs. The rearrangement joins TRBV7-9 to TRBJ1-1, with a tentative D call TRBD1 (6 bases). The CDR3: CASSFGGDPPDTEAFF. The CDR3 bases are TGTGCCAGCAGCTTTGGGGGCGACCCTCCTGACACTGAAGCTTTCTTT.